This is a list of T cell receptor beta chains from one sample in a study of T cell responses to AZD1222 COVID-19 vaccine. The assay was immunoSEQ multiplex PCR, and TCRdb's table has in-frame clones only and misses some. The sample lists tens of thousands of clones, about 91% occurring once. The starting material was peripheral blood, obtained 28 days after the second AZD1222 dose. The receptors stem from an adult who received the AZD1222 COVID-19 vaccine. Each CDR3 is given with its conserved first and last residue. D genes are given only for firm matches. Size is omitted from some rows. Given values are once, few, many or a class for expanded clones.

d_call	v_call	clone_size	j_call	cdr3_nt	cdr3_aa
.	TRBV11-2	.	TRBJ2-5	TGTGCCAGCAGCTTCGGTCTCTTATTGGAGACCCAGTACTTC	CASSFGLLLETQYF
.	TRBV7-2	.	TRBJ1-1	TGTGCCAGCAGCCCGTTCGAAACACAGGGATTGAACACTGAAGCTTTCTTT	CASSPFETQGLNTEAFF
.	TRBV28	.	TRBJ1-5	TGTGCCAGCACTGGCTTCTCTAGCAATCAGCCCCAGCATTTT	CASTGFSSNQPQHF
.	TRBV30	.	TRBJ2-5	TGTGCCTGGAGTTACGGGGGCCAAGAGACCCAGTACTTC	CAWSYGGQETQYF
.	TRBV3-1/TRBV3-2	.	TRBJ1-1	TGTGCCAGCAGCCTCGTCGGGGGGGGGACTGAAGCTTTCTTT	CASSLVGGGTEAFF
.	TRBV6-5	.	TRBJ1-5	TGTGCCAGCAGTTACGCTGGGGGCAGTCAGCCCCAGCATTTT	CASSYAGGSQPQHF
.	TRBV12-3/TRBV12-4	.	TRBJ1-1	TGTGCCAGCAGTTGGGGTGGACAGGAAGCTTTCTTT	CASSWGGQEAFF
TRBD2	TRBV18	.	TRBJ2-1	TGTGCCAGCTCACCTCTGAGCGGGAGTGACGAGCAGTTCTTC	CASSPLSGSDEQFF
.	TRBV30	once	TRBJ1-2	TGTGCCTGGAGTGTACTGATTTCCTATGGCTACACCTTC	CAWSVLISYGYTF
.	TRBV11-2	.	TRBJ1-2	TGTGCCAGCAGCTTATCCGGGAGCTATGGCTACACCTTC	CASSLSGSYGYTF
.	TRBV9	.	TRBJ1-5	TGTGCCAGCAGCGCCACTCGAGGGCGAGGTCAGCCCCAGCATTTT	CASSATRGRGQPQHF
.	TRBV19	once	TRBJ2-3	TGTGCCAGTACCCCCGGACTGGCTTGGGATACGCAGTATTTT	CASTPGLAWDTQYF
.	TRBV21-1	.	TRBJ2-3	TGTGCCAGCAGCAAAGCTATTATACTAGCGGGAGGGCCCACAGATACGCAGTATTTT	CASSKAIILAGGPTDTQYF
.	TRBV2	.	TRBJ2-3	TGTGCCAGCAAAAGGGGCCCAAGCACAGATACGCAGTATTTT	CASKRGPSTDTQYF
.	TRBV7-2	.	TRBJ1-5	TGTGCCAGCAGCTCCCAGGGGCCCAGCAATCAGCCCCAGCATTTT	CASSSQGPSNQPQHF
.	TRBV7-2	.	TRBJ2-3	TGTGCCAGCAGCACCGAGATAGATACGCAGTATTTT	CASSTEIDTQYF
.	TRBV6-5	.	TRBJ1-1	TGTGCCAGCAGCCTAGGCACTGAAGCTTTCTTT	CASSLGTEAFF
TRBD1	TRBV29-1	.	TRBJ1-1	TGCAGCGGAGACAGGGGGCGAAATGAAGCTTTCTTT	CSGDRGRNEAFF
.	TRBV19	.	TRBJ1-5	TGTGCCAGTAGTATACGGGGGGCTGGCAATCAGCCCCAGCATTTT	CASSIRGAGNQPQHF
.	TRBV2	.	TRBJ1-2	TGTGCCAGCAGTGCTATAATCGGGGCCTTGGGCGACTATGGCTACACCTTC	CASSAIIGALGDYGYTF
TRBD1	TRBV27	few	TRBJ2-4	TGTGCCAGCAAACCCCGGACAGGGTCGCCGTCACATCTAGCCAAAAACATTCAGTACTTC	CASKPRTGSPSHLAKNIQYF
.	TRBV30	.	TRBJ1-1	TGTGCCTGGAGCCCGCTTTCCAGTCGGACTGAAGCTTTCTTT	CAWSPLSSRTEAFF
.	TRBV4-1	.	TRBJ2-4	TGCGCCAGCAGCCAAGAGAGGGGGGGCGCGTATCAGTACTTC	CASSQERGGAYQYF
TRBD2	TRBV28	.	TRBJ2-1	TGTGCCAGCAGTGTAGCGGGGATTTACAATGAGCAGTTCTTC	CASSVAGIYNEQFF
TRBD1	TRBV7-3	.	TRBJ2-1	TGTGCCAGCAGCTTACCACAGGGGGACAATGAGCAGTTCTTC	CASSLPQGDNEQFF
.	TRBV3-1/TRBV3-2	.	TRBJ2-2	TGTGCCAGCAGCCAATGGGGGTTCCCCGGGGAGCTGTTTTTT	CASSQWGFPGELFF
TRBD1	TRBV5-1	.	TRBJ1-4	TGCGCCAGCAGCGTCACAGGGGGCCCAACTAATGAAAAACTGTTTTTT	CASSVTGGPTNEKLFF
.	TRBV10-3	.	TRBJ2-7	TGTGCCATCAGTGTCGAGGGACGGACCTCCTACGAGCAGTACTTC	CAISVEGRTSYEQYF
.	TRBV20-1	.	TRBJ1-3	TGCAGTGCTAGTTATCGCAGCATGTCTGGAAACACCATATATTTT	CSASYRSMSGNTIYF
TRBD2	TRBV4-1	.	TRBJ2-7	TGCGCCAGCAGCCAAGCTTCTGGGGTGCGGGGGAGCACCTACGAGCAGTACTTC	CASSQASGVRGSTYEQYF
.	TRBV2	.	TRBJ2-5	TGTGCCAGCAGTGAGGACATAGCGGAGACCCAGTACTTC	CASSEDIAETQYF
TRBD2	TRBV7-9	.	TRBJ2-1	TGTGCCAGCAGCCCCTGGGCTAGCGGGAGAAGGAATGAGCAGTTCTTC	CASSPWASGRRNEQFF
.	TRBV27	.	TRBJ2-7	TGCGCCAGCAGTTTATCGGCCGTCGCAGGGAGCTACGAGCAGTACTTC	CASSLSAVAGSYEQYF
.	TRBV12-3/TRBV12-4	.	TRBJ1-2	TGTGCCAGCAGAATTTACGGGACGGCTTTTACCTTC	CASRIYGTAFTF
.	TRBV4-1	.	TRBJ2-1	TGCGCCAGCAGCCAAGATTCTAGTGGGCTTAGCTCCTACAATGAGCAGTTCTTC	CASSQDSSGLSSYNEQFF
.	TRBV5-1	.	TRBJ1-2	TGCGCCAGCAGCTCGGACGGACTGAACTATGGCTACACCTTC	CASSSDGLNYGYTF
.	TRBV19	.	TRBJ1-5	TGTGCCAGTAGTCCGTCAGGTCATCGTCAGCCCCAGCATTTT	CASSPSGHRQPQHF
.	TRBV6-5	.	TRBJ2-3	TGTGCCAGCAGTATTGACAGACACACAGATACGCAGTATTTT	CASSIDRHTDTQYF
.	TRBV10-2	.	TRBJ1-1	TGCGCCAGCAGTGAGTCGTTAAGTGGGGAAACTGAAGCTTTCTTT	CASSESLSGETEAFF
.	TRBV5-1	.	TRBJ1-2	TGCGCCAGCAGCCCACGAATCGGGGGTCCCTATGGCTACACCTTC	CASSPRIGGPYGYTF